These T cell receptor beta chains were read from a single sample in a study of identical twins. TCRdb ran MiXCR on the 5' RACE reads and lists one entry per CDR3 protein. The sample lists 1.5 million or so distinct CDR3 sequences, under 35% seen once, with 0.25% to 0.3% in the top ten. Specimen: cord blood. Receptor source: a newborn girl in good health. The CDR3 runs from the conserved cysteine through the conserved F or W. Fields, in order: V gene, J gene, CDR3 protein.

TRBV24-1	TRBJ2-5	CATSDLRQQETQYF
TRBV5-1	TRBJ2-2	CASSFGGETGELFF
TRBV27	TRBJ2-2	CASRFYTGELFF
TRBV21-1	TRBJ2-1	CASSKSHNEQFF
TRBV12-3/TRBV12-4	TRBJ1-5	CASSFGMGQGYQPQHF
TRBV5-1	TRBJ1-5	CASSLGTGTMSNQPQHF
TRBV28	TRBJ1-2	CASSSGPNAYGYTF
TRBV2	TRBJ2-5	CASSEGGGRQREETQYF
TRBV3-1	TRBJ1-1	CASSRGDVLTPFF
TRBV19	TRBJ2-5	CASSILPGTSGRKGTYNEQYF
TRBV6-5	TRBJ2-3	CASSYVPGLALSLRTDTQYF
TRBV12-3/TRBV12-4	TRBJ1-1	CASTLDRDFTEAFF
TRBV12-5	TRBJ1-6	CASGLERTGDGSPLHF
TRBV7-9	TRBJ2-1	CASSLVGPIVGNEQFF
TRBV28	TRBJ2-7	CASSRSGTFYEQYF
TRBV5-1	-	CASSRDGNNEQYF
TRBV20-1	TRBJ2-1	CSARESLAGVHEQFF